This T cell receptor (beta chain) was found in a study of blood T cell repertoires in COVID-19. Assay used: immunoSEQ multiplex PCR; TCRdb lists only in-frame clones, some missing. The sample has 180,000 or so clones, 86% seen once. The V gene end was trimmed by 6 bases and the J gene end by 10 bases; junction bases not matched to a gene: 9. This CDR3 has 14 residues. Germline V gene sequence: CDR1 ENHRY, CDR2 SYGVKD. The chain couples TRBV10-3 to TRBJ2-1; 10 bases are shared with TRBD2. Sequencing was performed on peripheral blood. The receptor comes from a woman of 80 years or more in a cohort sampled during active or convalescent COVID-19. The CDR3 loop is CAIREGIAGGEQFF. CDR3 DNA: TGTGCCATCAGGGAGGGGATAGCGGGGGGCGAGCAGTTCTTC.